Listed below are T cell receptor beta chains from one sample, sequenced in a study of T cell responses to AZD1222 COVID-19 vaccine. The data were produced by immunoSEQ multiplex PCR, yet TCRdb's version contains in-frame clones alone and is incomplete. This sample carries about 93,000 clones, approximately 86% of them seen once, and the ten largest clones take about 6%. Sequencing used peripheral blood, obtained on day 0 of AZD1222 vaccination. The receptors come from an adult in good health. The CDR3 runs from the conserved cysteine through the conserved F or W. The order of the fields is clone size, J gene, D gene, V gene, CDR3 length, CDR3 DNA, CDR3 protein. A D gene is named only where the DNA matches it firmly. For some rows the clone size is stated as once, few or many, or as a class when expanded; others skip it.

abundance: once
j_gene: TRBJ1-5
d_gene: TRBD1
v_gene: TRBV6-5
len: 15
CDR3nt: TGTGCCAGCAAATTATTACAGGGGGCCGGTCAGCCCCAGCATTTT
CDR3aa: CASKLLQGAGQPQHF

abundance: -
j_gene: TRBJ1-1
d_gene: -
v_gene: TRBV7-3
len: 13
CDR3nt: TGTGCCAGCAGCTTAGATCCGAGCACTGAAGCTTTCTTT
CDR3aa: CASSLDPSTEAFF

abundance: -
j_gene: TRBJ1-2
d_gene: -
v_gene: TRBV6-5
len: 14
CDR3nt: TGTGCCAGCAGCGGGCTATCTGGACTCTCTGGCTACACCTTC
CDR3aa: CASSGLSGLSGYTF

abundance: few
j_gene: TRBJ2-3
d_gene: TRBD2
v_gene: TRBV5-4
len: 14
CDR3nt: TGTGCCAGCAGCCGGGGACTAGCCGAAGATACGCAGTATTTT
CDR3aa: CASSRGLAEDTQYF

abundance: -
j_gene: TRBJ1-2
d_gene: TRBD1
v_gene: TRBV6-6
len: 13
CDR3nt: TGTGCCAGCCAGGGGACAGGGGGCTTTGGCTACACCTTC
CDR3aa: CASQGTGGFGYTF

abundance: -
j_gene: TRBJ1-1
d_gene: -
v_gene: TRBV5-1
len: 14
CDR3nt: TGCGCCAGCAGCTTGGACCTAACCAACACTGAAGCTTTCTTT
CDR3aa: CASSLDLTNTEAFF

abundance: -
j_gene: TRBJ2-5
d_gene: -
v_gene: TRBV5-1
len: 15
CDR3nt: TGCGCCAGCAGCTTGAGTTCAGGGGTCGTGGAGACCCAGTACTTC
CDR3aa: CASSLSSGVVETQYF

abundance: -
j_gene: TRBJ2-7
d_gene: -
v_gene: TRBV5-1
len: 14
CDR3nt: TGCGCCAGCAGCCCCGGGACCTCTAACTACGAGCAGTACTTC
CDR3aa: CASSPGTSNYEQYF

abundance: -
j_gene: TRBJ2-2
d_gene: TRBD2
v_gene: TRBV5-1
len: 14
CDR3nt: TGCGCCAGCAGCCCGGGACTAGCTATCGGGGAGCTGTTTTTT
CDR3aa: CASSPGLAIGELFF

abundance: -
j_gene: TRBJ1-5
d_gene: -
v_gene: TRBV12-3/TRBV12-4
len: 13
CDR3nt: TGTGCCAGCAGTCCACGGGGGAGCCAGCCCCAGCATTTT
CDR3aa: CASSPRGSQPQHF

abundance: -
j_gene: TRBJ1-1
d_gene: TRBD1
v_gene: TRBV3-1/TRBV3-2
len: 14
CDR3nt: TGTGCCAGCAGCCAGGGACAGGGGGGTCCTGAAGCTTTCTTT
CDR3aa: CASSQGQGGPEAFF

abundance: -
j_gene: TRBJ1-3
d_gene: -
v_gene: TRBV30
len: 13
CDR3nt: TGTGCCTGGAGTGTAAAGATTCCGAACACCATATATTTT
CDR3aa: CAWSVKIPNTIYF

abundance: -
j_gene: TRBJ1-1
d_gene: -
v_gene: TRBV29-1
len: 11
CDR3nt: TGCAGCGTTCTACAGAACACTGAAGCTTTCTTT
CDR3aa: CSVLQNTEAFF

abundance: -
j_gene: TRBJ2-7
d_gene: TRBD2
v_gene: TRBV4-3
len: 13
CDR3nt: TGCGCCAGCAGCTTAGCGGGAGGCAACGAGCAGTACTTC
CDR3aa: CASSLAGGNEQYF

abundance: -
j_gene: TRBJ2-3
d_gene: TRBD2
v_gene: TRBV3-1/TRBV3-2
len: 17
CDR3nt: TGTGCCAGCAGCCCACCCGGCGGAGCGGGGAGCACAGATACGCAGTATTTT
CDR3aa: CASSPPGGAGSTDTQYF

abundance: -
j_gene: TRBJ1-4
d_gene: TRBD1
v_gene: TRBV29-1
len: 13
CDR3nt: TGCAGCGTCAGGGGGCGAGTTGATGAAAAACTGTTTTTT
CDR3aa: CSVRGRVDEKLFF

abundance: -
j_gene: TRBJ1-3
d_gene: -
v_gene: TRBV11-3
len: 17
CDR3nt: TGTGCCAGCTGCCCTTGGTCGACAGAGGAATCTGGAAACACCATATATTTT
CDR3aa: CASCPWSTEESGNTIYF

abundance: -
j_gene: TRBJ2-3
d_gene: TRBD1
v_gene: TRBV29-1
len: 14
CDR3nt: TGCAGCGTTGGGGGGGGACAGGGGAGAAATACGCAGTATTTT
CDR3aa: CSVGGGQGRNTQYF

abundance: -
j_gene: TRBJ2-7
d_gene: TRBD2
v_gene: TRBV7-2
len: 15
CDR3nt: TGTGCCAGCAGCTTAGGGCTAGCGGGACCCTACGAGCAGTACTTC
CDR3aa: CASSLGLAGPYEQYF

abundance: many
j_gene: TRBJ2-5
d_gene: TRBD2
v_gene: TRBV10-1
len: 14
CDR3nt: TGCGCCAGCAGTGAAGGCCAGCGGGGAGAGACCCAGTACTTC
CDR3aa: CASSEGQRGETQYF

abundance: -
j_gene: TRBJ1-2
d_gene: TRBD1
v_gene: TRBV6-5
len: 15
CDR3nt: TGTGCCAGCAGTTACGCTGGGACAGTCGACTATGGCTACACCTTC
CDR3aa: CASSYAGTVDYGYTF

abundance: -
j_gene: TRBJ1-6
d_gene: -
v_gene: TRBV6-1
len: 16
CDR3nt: TGTGCCAGCAGTGAAAGGACGGACCGATTTAATTCACCCCTCCACTTT
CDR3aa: CASSERTDRFNSPLHF

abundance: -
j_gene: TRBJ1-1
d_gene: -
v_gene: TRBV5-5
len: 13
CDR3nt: TGTGCCAGCAGCTTATGGGGGAACACTGAAGCTTTCTTT
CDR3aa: CASSLWGNTEAFF

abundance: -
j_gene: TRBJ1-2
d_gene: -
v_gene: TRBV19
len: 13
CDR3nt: TGTGCCACTAACAGGGATGGGGCCTATGGCTACACCTTC
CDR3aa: CATNRDGAYGYTF

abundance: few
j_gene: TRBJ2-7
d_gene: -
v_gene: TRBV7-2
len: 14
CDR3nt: TGTGCCAGCAGCTCCCGACGCGGGGCCTACGAGCAGTACTTC
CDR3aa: CASSSRRGAYEQYF

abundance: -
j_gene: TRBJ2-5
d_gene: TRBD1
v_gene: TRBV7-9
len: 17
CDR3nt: TGTGCCAGCAGCTTAATTCCGGGGCAGGGGGCCCGAGAGACCCAGTACTTC
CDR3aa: CASSLIPGQGARETQYF

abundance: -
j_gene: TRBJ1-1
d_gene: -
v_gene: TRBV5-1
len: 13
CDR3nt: TGCGCCAGCAGCTCCCCCGGGACGGTGGAAGCTTTCTTT
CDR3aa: CASSSPGTVEAFF

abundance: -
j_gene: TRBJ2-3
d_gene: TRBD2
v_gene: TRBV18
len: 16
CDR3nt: TGTGCCAGCTCGGGACTAGCGGGATTCGATACAGATACGCAGTATTTT
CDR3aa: CASSGLAGFDTDTQYF

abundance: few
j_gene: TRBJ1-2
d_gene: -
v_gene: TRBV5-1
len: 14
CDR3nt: TGCGCCAGCAGCTTGGGTGCGGCAGGATTTGGCTACACCTTC
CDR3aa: CASSLGAAGFGYTF

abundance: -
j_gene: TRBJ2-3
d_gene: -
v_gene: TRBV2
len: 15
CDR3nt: TGTGCCAGCAGTGAGCTGGGGACTCGCACAGATACGCAGTATTTT
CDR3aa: CASSELGTRTDTQYF

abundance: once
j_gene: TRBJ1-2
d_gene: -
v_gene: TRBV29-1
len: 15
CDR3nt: TGCAGCGTTGAAAGGGCGGGCCAGGGAGAGGGTGGCTACACCTTC
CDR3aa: CSVERAGQGEGGYTF

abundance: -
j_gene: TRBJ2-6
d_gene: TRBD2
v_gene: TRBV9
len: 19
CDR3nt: TGTGCCAGCAGCCCAAATGGGGGAGGGTCATTCGCTGGGGCCAACGTCCTGACTTTC
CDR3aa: CASSPNGGGSFAGANVLTF

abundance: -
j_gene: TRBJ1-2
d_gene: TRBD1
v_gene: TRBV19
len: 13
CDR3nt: TGTGCCAGCAAACCGGGCCAGGGGGGAGGCTACACCTTC
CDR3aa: CASKPGQGGGYTF

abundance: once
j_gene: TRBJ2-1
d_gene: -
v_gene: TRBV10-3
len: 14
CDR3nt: TGTGCCATCGGATCCACTAGTTCCTACAATGAGCAGTTCTTC
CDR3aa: CAIGSTSSYNEQFF

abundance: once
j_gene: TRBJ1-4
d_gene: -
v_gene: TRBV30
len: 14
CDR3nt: TGTGCCTGGCAGGGGCTTGCAACTAATGAAAAACTGTTTTTT
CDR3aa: CAWQGLATNEKLFF

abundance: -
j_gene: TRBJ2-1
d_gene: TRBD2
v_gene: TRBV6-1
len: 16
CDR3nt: TGTGCCAGCAGTGAAGCCCGGGCCCGGGGGGGCTATGAGCAGTTCTTC
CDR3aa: CASSEARARGGYEQFF

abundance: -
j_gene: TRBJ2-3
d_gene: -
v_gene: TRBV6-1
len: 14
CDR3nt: TGTGCCAGCAGTGAAGACTACCTTGGGGATACGCAGTATTTT
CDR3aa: CASSEDYLGDTQYF

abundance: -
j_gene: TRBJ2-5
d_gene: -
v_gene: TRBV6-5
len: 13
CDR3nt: TGTGCCAGCAAAGGGACCAGGCAAGAGACCCAGTACTTC
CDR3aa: CASKGTRQETQYF

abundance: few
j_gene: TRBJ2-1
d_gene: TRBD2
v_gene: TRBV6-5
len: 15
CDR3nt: TGTGCCAGCAGACAAACTAGCGGAGCCTACAATGAGCAGTTCTTC
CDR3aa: CASRQTSGAYNEQFF

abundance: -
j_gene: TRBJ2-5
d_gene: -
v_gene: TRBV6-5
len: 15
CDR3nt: TGTGCCAGCACCCCAGGACTTAAGACGATCGAGACCCAGTACTTC
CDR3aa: CASTPGLKTIETQYF

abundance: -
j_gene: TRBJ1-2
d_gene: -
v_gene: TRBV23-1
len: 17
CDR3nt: TGCGCCAGCAGTCACCGCCTAAGGCAGGTTGATGGCTATGGCTACACCTTC
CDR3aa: CASSHRLRQVDGYGYTF

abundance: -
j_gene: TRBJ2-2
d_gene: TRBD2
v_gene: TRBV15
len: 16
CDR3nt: TGTGCCACCAGCAGAGATCGGGGGGGTTTCACCGGGGAGCTGTTTTTT
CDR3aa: CATSRDRGGFTGELFF

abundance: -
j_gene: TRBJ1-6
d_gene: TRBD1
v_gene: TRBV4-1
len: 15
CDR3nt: TGCGCCAGCAGCCTTGTTCCAGGGGGCAATTCACCCCTCCACTTT
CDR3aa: CASSLVPGGNSPLHF

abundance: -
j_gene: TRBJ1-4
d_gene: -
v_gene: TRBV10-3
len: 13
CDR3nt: TGTGCCATCAGTACCACAGAAAATGAAAAACTGTTTTTT
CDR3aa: CAISTTENEKLFF

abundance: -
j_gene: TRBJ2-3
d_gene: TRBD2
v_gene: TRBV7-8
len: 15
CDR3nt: TGTGCCAGCAGCTCCCGGCAGCGGGGGTTAGATACGCAGTATTTT
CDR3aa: CASSSRQRGLDTQYF

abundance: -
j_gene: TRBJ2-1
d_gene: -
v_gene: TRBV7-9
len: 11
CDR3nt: TGTGCCAGCAGCACCGGGGATGAGCAGTTCTTC
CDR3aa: CASSTGDEQFF

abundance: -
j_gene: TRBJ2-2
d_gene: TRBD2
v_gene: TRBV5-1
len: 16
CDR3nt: TGCGCCAGCAGCTTACTAGCGGGAGGGGACACCGGGGAGCTGTTTTTT
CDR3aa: CASSLLAGGDTGELFF

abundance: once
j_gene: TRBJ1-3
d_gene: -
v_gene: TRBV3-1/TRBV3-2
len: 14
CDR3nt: TGTGCCAGCAGCGTTTGGGGCACTGGAAACACCATATATTTT
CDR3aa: CASSVWGTGNTIYF

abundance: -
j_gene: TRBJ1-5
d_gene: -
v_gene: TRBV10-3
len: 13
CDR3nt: TGTGCCACTCGAACAGGGAAGGGTCAGCCCCAGCATTTT
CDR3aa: CATRTGKGQPQHF

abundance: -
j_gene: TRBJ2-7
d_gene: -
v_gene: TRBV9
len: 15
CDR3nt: TGTGCCAGCAGCGAGAGCTTAGGGGGAGGCTACGAGCAGTACTTC
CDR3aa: CASSESLGGGYEQYF

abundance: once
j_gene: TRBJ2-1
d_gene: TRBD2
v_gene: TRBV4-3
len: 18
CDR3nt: TGCGCCAGCAGCCAACATACTAGCGCGAGGAGGAGGGACAATGAGCAGTTCTTC
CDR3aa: CASSQHTSARRRDNEQFF

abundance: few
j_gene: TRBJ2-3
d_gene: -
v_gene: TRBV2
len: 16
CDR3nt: TGTGCCAGCAGTGCTTTCTGGGGCCAAACCACAGATACGCAGTATTTT
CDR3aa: CASSAFWGQTTDTQYF

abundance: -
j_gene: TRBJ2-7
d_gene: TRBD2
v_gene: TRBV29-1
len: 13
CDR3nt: TGCAGCGTTCGACTAGCGGGAGTAAGCGAGCAGTACTTC
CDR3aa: CSVRLAGVSEQYF

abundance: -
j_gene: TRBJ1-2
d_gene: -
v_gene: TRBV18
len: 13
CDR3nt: TGTGCCAGCTCACCCCGGGACGGGTATGGCTACACCTTC
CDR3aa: CASSPRDGYGYTF

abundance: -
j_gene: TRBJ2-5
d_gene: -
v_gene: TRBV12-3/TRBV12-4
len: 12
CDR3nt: TGTGCCAGCAGTCGTAGCGTGGAGACCCAGTACTTC
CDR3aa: CASSRSVETQYF

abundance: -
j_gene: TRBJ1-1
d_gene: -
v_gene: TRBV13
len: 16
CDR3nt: TGTGCCAGCAGCCCACGACCGGACAGACCGAACACTGAAGCTTTCTTT
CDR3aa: CASSPRPDRPNTEAFF

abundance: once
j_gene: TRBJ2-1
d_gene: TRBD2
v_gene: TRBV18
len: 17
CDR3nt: TGTGCCAGCTCACCTGGGAGCGGGAGAGGGTCCTACAATGAGCAGTTCTTC
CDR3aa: CASSPGSGRGSYNEQFF

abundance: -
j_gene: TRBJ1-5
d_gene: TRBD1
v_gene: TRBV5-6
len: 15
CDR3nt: TGTGCCAGCAGCCTGGGACAGTATAGCAATCAGCCCCAGCATTTT
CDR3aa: CASSLGQYSNQPQHF

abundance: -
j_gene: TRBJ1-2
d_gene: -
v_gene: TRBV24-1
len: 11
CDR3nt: TGTGCCACCAGTGACCCCGATGGCTACACCTTC
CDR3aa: CATSDPDGYTF